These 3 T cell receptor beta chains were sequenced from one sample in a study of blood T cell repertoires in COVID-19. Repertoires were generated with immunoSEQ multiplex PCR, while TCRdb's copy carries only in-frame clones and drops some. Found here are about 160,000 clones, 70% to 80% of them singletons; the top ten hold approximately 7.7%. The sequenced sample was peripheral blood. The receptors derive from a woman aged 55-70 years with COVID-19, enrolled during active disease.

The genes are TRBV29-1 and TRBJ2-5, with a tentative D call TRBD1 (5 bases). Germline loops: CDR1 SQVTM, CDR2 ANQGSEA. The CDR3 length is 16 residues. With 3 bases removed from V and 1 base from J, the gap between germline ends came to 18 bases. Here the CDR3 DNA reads TGCAGCGTTGATGGCTGGACACAAAAACTCCAAGAGACCCAGTACTTC. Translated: CSVDGWTQKLQETQYF.

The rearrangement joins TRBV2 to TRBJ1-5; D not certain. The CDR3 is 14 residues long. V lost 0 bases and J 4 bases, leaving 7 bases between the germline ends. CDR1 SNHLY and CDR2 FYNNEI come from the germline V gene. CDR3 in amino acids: CASSEALRNQPQHF. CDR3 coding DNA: TGTGCCAGCAGTGAAGCGCTAAGAAATCAGCCCCAGCATTTT.

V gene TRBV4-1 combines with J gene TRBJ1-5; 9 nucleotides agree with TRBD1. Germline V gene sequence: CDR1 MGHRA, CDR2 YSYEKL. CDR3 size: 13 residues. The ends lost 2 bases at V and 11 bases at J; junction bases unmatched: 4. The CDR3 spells CASSQRQGGAQHF. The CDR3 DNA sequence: TGCGCCAGCAGCCAAAGACAGGGGGGGGCCCAGCATTTT.